This T cell receptor beta chain was retrieved from a study of identical twins. Via MiXCR, TCRdb re-called the 5' RACE reads, giving one row per CDR3 protein. The data contain some 760,000 distinct CDR3 sequences, roughly 18% of them singletons. Healthy Caucasians provided all donations. This CDR3 contains 15 residues. Looked up from germline, CDR1 is DFQATT and CDR2 is SNEGSKA (reference sequence). Trimming stripped 6 bases from V and 2 bases from J, with 18 bases between. This clonotype was detected only a few times. The data were also submitted as part of a second study, on T cells expressing NK-cell markers. Per that study: The study drew TCR beta repertoires from sorted CD3+CD56+NKG2C+, CD3+CD56+NKG2C- and CD3+CD56-NKG2C+ T cells.

This sequence originates from a woman aged 18-29 years in good health. V gene TRBV20-1 combines with J gene TRBJ2-3, with TRBD1 as a possible D gene (6 bases). Input material: PBMCs. In DNA form, the CDR3 reads TGCAGTGCCCAGGGGTGGATCGCCGTCACAGATACGCAGTATTTT. Its protein is CSAQGWIAVTDTQYF.